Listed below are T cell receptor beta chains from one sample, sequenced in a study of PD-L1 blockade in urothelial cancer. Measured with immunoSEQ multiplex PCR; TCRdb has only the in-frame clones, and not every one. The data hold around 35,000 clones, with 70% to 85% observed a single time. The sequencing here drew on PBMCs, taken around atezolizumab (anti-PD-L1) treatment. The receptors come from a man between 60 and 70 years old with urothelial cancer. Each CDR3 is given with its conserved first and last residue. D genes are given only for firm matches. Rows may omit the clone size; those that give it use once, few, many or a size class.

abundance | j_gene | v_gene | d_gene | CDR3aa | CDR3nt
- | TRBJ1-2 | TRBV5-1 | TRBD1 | CASSLGTVAAGYTF | TGCGCCAGCAGCCTCGGGACAGTAGCTGCGGGCTACACCTTC
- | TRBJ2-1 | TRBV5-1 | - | CASSLEPGLGEQFF | TGCGCCAGCAGCTTGGAACCAGGCCTTGGAGAGCAGTTCTTC
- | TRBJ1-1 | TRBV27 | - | CASSSDGRQRAEAFF | TGTGCCAGCAGTTCGGATGGCCGCCAGCGAGCTGAAGCTTTCTTT
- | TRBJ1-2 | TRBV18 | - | CASSESVRTDNYGYTF | TGTGCCAGCTCAGAATCCGTCAGGACAGATAACTATGGCTACACCTTC
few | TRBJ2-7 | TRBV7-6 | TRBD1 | CASSLASGQGWTYEQYF | TGTGCCAGCAGCTTAGCTTCCGGACAGGGGTGGACCTACGAGCAGTACTTC
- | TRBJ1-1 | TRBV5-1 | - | CASSLVAGDTEAFF | TGCGCCAGCAGCTTGGTGGCAGGGGACACTGAAGCTTTCTTT
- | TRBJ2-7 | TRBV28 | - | CASSLGDTFYYEQYF | TGTGCCAGCAGTTTGGGGGACACATTTTACTACGAGCAGTACTTC
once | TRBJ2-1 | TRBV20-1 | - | CSASFSEQFF | TGCAGTGCTAGCTTTTCTGAGCAGTTCTTC
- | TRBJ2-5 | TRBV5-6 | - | CASSSLGPGETQYF | TGTGCCAGCAGCTCACTCGGACCGGGGGAGACCCAGTACTTC
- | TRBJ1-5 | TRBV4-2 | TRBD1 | CASSYIGRTGGIGNQPQHF | TGTGCCAGCAGCTACATAGGACGGACAGGGGGCATTGGCAATCAGCCCCAGCATTTT
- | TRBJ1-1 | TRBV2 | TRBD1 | CASSVQGARATEAFF | TGTGCCAGCAGTGTACAGGGGGCTCGGGCCACTGAAGCTTTCTTT
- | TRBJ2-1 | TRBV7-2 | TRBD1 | CASSDSNRGSYNEQFF | TGTGCCAGCAGCGATAGCAACAGGGGATCCTACAATGAGCAGTTCTTC
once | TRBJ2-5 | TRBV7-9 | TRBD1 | CASSAGTGEWETQYF | TGTGCCAGCAGCGCCGGGACAGGGGAGTGGGAGACCCAGTACTTC
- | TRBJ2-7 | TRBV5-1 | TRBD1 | CASSLTPGTETYEQYF | TGCGCCAGCAGCTTGACCCCCGGGACAGAAACCTACGAGCAGTACTTC
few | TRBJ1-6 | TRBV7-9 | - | CASSPSGGGNSPLHF | TGTGCCAGCAGCCCGTCCGGGGGTGGGAATTCACCCCTCCACTTT
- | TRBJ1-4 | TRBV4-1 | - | CASSEDRRTNEKLFF | TGCGCCAGCAGCGAAGACAGGCGAACTAATGAAAAACTGTTTTTT
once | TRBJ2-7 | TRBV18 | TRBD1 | CASSYWDSSREQYF | TGTGCCAGCTCATACTGGGACAGTTCGCGCGAGCAGTACTTC
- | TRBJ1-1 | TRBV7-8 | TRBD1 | CASSLGQGTEAFF | TGTGCCAGCAGCTTAGGACAGGGGACTGAAGCTTTCTTT
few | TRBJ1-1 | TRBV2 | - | CASLLGLDNYEAFF | TGTGCCAGCCTCCTTGGGTTGGACAATTATGAAGCTTTCTTT
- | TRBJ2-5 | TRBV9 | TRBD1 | CASSPRDRGRQETQYF | TGTGCCAGCAGCCCCCGGGACAGGGGTAGGCAAGAGACCCAGTACTTC
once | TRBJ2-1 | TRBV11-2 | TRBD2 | CASSLLAGVYNEQFF | TGTGCCAGCAGCTTATTAGCGGGGGTGTACAATGAGCAGTTCTTC